This T cell receptor (beta chain) is drawn from a study of T cell responses to AZD1222 COVID-19 vaccine. Study conclusions and caveats: Only five or six AZD1222 recipients were seropositive at baseline. The peak T cell response came first, and repertoires were sampled only after it. The span of vaccine-associated CD4 TCRs extended across spike, with dominance at 160-218 and 743-854.

Assay used: immunoSEQ multiplex PCR; TCRdb lists only in-frame clones, some missing. The profile covers tens of thousands of clones, with roughly 90% appearing a single time and 8% taken by the ten largest. With 0 bases clipped from V and 9 bases from J, the junction kept 8 bases outside the gene matches. There are 16 residues in the CDR3. Germline CDR1 and CDR2: SGHAT and FQDESV (reference sequence). This clone was seen once. Its antigen is as yet unknown. This TCR was recovered from an adult who received the AZD1222 COVID-19 vaccine. Here the sequenced sample was peripheral blood, taken 28 days after the second AZD1222 dose. The V and J genes are TRBV11-1 and TRBJ2-1, with 10 bases aligning to TRBD1. CDR3 in amino acids: CASSLALRQGAVEQFF. The CDR3 nucleotides read TGTGCCAGCAGCTTAGCTCTGAGACAGGGGGCGGTTGAGCAGTTCTTC.